The 23 T cell receptor beta chains in this list originate from one sample, sequenced in a study of T cell repertoires in cytomegalovirus infection. TCRdb reprocessed the reads with MiXCR, giving one entry per CDR3 protein. In the table there are hundreds of thousands of distinct CDR3 sequences, 24% of which are singletons. The specimen was CD8+ T cells from PBMCs. Receptor source: a human donor in good health (CMV status not recorded). Some clones in this sample may be carry-over from other donors' samples.

This clonotype was detected ten times or more. The rearrangement joins TRBV2 to TRBJ2-6; no firm D call. The V end lost 9 bases, the J end lost 6 bases, and 3 bases lay between the germline ends. Germline V gives CDR1 SNHLY, CDR2 FYNNEI. The CDR3 sequence is 10 residues long. In DNA, the CDR3 is TGTGCCAGTGAGGCCAACGTCCTGACTTTC. This translates into CASEANVLTF.

The sample holds many counts of this clonotype. The rearrangement uses TRBV7-9 and TRBJ2-5; 14 bases agree with TRBD2. The CDR3 extends over 16 amino acids. Germline assignment: CDR1 SEHNR and CDR2 FQNEAQ (reference sequence). Losses at the gene ends were 3 bases for V and 1 base for J; bases not matched to a gene: 1. The DNA for the CDR3 is TGTGCCAGCAGCTTGGGACTAGCGGGGGCCCAAGAGACCCAGTACTTC. As protein: CASSLGLAGAQETQYF.

This chain connects TRBV14 to TRBJ1-4, with no clear D. The CDR3 covers 15 residues. Germline values: CDR1 SGHDN, CDR2 FVKESK. Deletions cut 0 bases from V and 8 bases from J, with 13 bases between. Written as DNA, the CDR3 is TGTGCCAGCAGCCAAGAGTCGCCAGTCCGGGAAAAACTGTTTTTT. It specifies CASSQESPVREKLFF.

V usage is TRBV28 and J usage is TRBJ2-3; possible D gene TRBD1, 6 bases. Germline values: CDR1 MDHEN, CDR2 SYDVKM. The CDR3 runs 15 residues. The V end was cut by 5 bases, the J end by 0 bases, with 12 bases between. CDR3 DNA sequence: TGTGCCAGCAGTAACCTACAGGGAAGCACAGATACGCAGTATTTT. Translation gives CASSNLQGSTDTQYF.

The chain links TRBV6-1 to TRBJ2-7; TRBD1 or TRBD2 may be the D gene (5 bases each). Trimming shortened V by 6 bases and J by 5 bases, and 17 bases separated the two germline ends. The CDR3 is 14 residues long. From germline, CDR1 is MNHNS and CDR2 SASEGT. CDR3 residues: CASRPRGRIHEQYV. The CDR3 DNA reads TGTGCCAGCAGGCCGAGGGGCAGAATCCACGAGCAGTACGTC.

The genes are TRBV4-1 and TRBJ2-1, with D perhaps given as TRBD1 or TRBD2 (5 bases each). Per the germline V gene, CDR1 is MGHRA and CDR2 is YSYEKL. The CDR3 totals 16 residues. V gave up 4 bases and J gave up 0 bases, with 13 bases separating them. The DNA for the CDR3 is TGCGCCAGCAGCCCCCAAACAGGACTCTCCTACAATGAGCAGTTCTTC. Translated, it gives CASSPQTGLSYNEQFF.

The table lists this clonotype with many counts. The gene calls are TRBV7-3 and TRBJ1-5; 7 bases align to TRBD1. J was trimmed by 4 bases and V by 1 base; bases with no gene match: 4. The CDR3 length is 15 residues. The V gene's germline CDR1 is SGHTA and CDR2 FQGTGA. CDR3 nucleotides: TGTGCCAGCAGCTTAATCACAGGGGCGAATCAGCCCCAGCATTTT. It translates to CASSLITGANQPQHF.

This clonotype was counted many times. The V gene is TRBV7-6, the J gene TRBJ2-3; 7 bases are shared with TRBD2. The germline gives CDR1 SGHVS, CDR2 FNYEAQ. V shed 5 bases, J shed 2 bases, and the junction held 10 bases outside the gene matches. CDR3 length equals 16 residues. The CDR3 is CASSPQGAGNTDTQYF. CDR3 sequence (DNA): TGTGCCAGCAGCCCTCAAGGAGCGGGGAACACAGATACGCAGTATTTT.

Turning to this clonotype: A much larger clone differs by one base, so this may be a read error. The chain recombines TRBV7-8 with TRBJ1-2, with 7 positions matching TRBD1. Germline V gene data show CDR1 as SGHVS and CDR2 as FQNEAQ. The CDR3 has 14 residues. This chain's CDR3 is CANSLASTGSGYTF. Written as DNA, the CDR3 is TGTGCCAACAGCTTAGCCTCGACAGGGTCAGGCTACACCTTC.

This clonotype was seen only a few times. This sequence joins TRBV2 and TRBJ2-7; unclear D gene. V lost 3 bases and J 3 bases, leaving 9 bases between the germline ends. CDR1 is SNHLY and CDR2 is FYNNEI in the germline V gene. This CDR3 spans 13 amino acids. The CDR3 reads CASSDGPNYEQYV. The CDR3 DNA sequence: TGTGCCAGCAGTGACGGGCCGAACTACGAGCAGTACGTC.

There are many counts of this clonotype. The chain links TRBV7-2 to TRBJ2-7; 8 bases fit TRBD2. The CDR3 runs 15 residues. Germline V gene sequence: CDR1 SGHTA, CDR2 FQGNSA. J lost 6 bases, V lost 6 bases, and 13 bases had no gene match. CDR3 sequence (DNA): TGTGCCAGCAGAACGGGGGTTGGCGGGGGGCCCGAGCAGTACTTC. Translation gives CASRTGVGGGPEQYF. Drawing the rest from reference TRBV7-2 and TRBJ2-7, the complete variable domain is GAGVSQSPSNKVTEKGKDVELRCDPISGHTALYWYRQSLGQGLEFLIYFQGNSAPDKSGLPSDRFSAERTGGSVSTLTIQRTQQEDSAVYLCASRTGVGGGPEQYFGPGTRLTVT.

This clonotype was counted many times. The gene calls are TRBV28 and TRBJ2-7; TRBD1 matches at 8 bases. The CDR3 is 15 residues long. Germline CDR1 is MDHEN and CDR2 is SYDVKM. V was pared by 2 bases and J by 0 bases, with 3 bases of the junction left unmatched. In DNA form, the CDR3 reads TGTGCCAGCAGTTTAGGGACAGGACCCTCCTACGAGCAGTACGTC. Translation gives CASSLGTGPSYEQYV.

Concerning this clonotype itself: This could be a read error, since a much larger clone is one nucleotide away. The chain uses TRBV7-6 and TRBJ2-3; 8 positions agree with TRBD1. The CDR3 runs 12 residues. Germline V lookup: CDR1 SGHVS, CDR2 FNYEAQ. The CDR3 here is CVSSQGADTQYF. CDR3 DNA: TGTGTCAGCAGCCAGGGGGCTGATACGCAGTATTTT.

This clonotype was seen a few times. The chain is built from TRBV12-3 or TRBV12-4 and TRBJ1-2, with TRBD1 as a possible D gene (6 bases). V was trimmed by 6 bases and J by 0 bases, leaving 11 bases between them. The CDR3 length is 14 residues. The CDR3 DNA sequence: TGTGCCAGCAGGGGGGCTGCAGCTAACTATGGCTACACCTTC. Translated: CASRGAAANYGYTF.

This clonotype has a count of ten or more. The genes are TRBV7-6 and TRBJ2-6, with D possibly matching TRBD2 (6 bases). CDR1 SGHVS and CDR2 FNYEAQ come from the germline V gene. V was trimmed by 5 bases and J by 0 bases, leaving 17 bases between them. The CDR3 runs to 18 residues. CDR3: CASSPFGEVNSGANVLTF. The CDR3 DNA follows: TGTGCCAGCAGCCCATTTGGGGAGGTAAACTCTGGGGCCAACGTCCTGACTTTC. The full variable domain, rest sourced from reference TRBV7-6 and TRBJ2-6, is GAGVSQSPRYKVTKRGQDVALRCDPISGHVSLYWYRQALGQGPEFLTYFNYEAQQDKSGLPNDRFSAERPEGSISTLTIQRTEQRDSAMYRCASSPFGEVNSGANVLTFGAGSRLTVL.

Notes on this clonotype: This could be a read error, since a much larger clone is one nucleotide away. The CDR3 coding sequence is TGTGCCAGCGGTTCACCCAGAGGGCGCATCAACGAGCAGTACTTC. Translated: CASGSPRGRINEQYF. V usage is TRBV27 and J usage is TRBJ2-7, with D possibly matching TRBD2 (5 bases). The V end lost 8 bases, the J end lost 5 bases, and 22 bases lay between the germline ends. The CDR3 contains 15 residues. The germline V gene encodes CDR1 MNHEY and CDR2 SMNVEV (reference sequence).

The chain carries TRBV6-1 and TRBJ1-1; possible D gene TRBD1, 5 bases. V lost 6 bases, J lost 0 bases, and 11 bases lay in between. The germline CDR1 and CDR2 sequences are MNHNS and SASEGT. This CDR3 comprises 14 residues. The CDR3 sequence is CASRTDRVNTEAFF. CDR3 nucleotides: TGTGCCAGCAGAACCGACAGAGTGAACACTGAAGCTTTCTTT.

The V gene is TRBV5-6, the J gene TRBJ2-7, with D unclear. The V gene's germline CDR1 is SGHDT and CDR2 YYEEEE. The V end was cut by 5 bases, the J end by 9 bases, with 12 bases between. This CDR3 comprises 11 residues. The DNA of the CDR3 is TGTGCCAGCAGTAATGGGCCAAGGCAGTACGTC. It encodes CASSNGPRQYV.

The J gene is TRBJ1-2, the V gene TRBV2; TRBD1 agrees at 7 bases. The trim removed 0 bases at V and 2 bases at J, leaving 9 bases unmatched. The CDR3 sequence is 17 residues long. The V gene's germline CDR1 is SNHLY and CDR2 FYNNEI. The CDR3 spells CASSEALRGQVNYGYTF. The CDR3 coding sequence is TGTGCCAGCAGTGAAGCGCTTCGAGGACAGGTCAACTATGGCTACACCTTC.

In its sample, this clonotype was seen many times. This chain joins TRBV7-3 and TRBJ1-1; D is perhaps TRBD1 (5 bases). CDR3 length: 16 residues. Germline CDR1 and CDR2: SGHTA and FQGTGA. The V gene lost 5 bases and the J gene lost 2 bases, with 18 bases spanning the gap. CDR3 in DNA: TGTGCCAGCAGCCATTCGGGCTGGAGGGGTAACACTGAAGCTTTCTTT. This codes for CASSHSGWRGNTEAFF.

The V and J genes are TRBV2 and TRBJ2-7; 11 bases align to TRBD2. This CDR3 comprises 15 residues. Germline-derived CDR1 and CDR2 are SNHLY and FYNNEI. In DNA form, the CDR3 reads TGTACCAGCCCCAAGAGTAGCGGGGGGGCCCTTGAGCAGTACGTC. It codes for CTSPKSSGGALEQYV.

This chain links TRBV6-2 or TRBV6-3 with TRBJ2-7; TRBD2 matches 10 bases. With 0 bases clipped from V and 3 bases from J, the junction kept 5 bases outside the gene matches. The CDR3 has 16 residues. Per the germline V gene, CDR1 is MNHEY and CDR2 is SVGEGT. The CDR3 nucleotides are TGTGCCAGCAGTTACTCGAAGACTAGCGGGTACTACGAGCAGTACGTC. Its translation is CASSYSKTSGYYEQYV.

At least ten counts were recorded for this clonotype. V usage is TRBV12-3 or TRBV12-4 and J usage is TRBJ2-2, with D unclear. Trimming cost V 6 bases and J 11 bases, with 10 bases left between them. The CDR3 is 11 residues long. The CDR3 DNA reads TGTGCCAGCAGATTAAACATAGAGCTGTTTTTT. It yields the protein CASRLNIELFF.